This TCR beta chain is from a study of CD8 T cells in Susac syndrome. Study-level results: Acknowledgment was made by the study that its TCR sequencing and HLA analysis involved a relatively small number of individuals.

CD8+ and CD4+ T cells from blood underwent TCR beta sequencing. Random hexamers were used to reverse transcribe an amount of roughly 0.5 to 1 ug RNA. TCRdb used MiXCR to reprocess the immunoSEQ multiplex PCR reads, holding one entry per CDR3 protein. The sample lists 330,000 or so distinct CDR3 sequences, 89% occurring once. About this clonotype: Its antigen is still unknown.

This clonotype was obtained from a human donor with multiple sclerosis. Sequenced: CD8+ T cells from PBMCs.

The CDR3 loop is CASSLARNFNTEAFF. CDR3 nucleotide sequence: TGTGCCAGCAGCTTAGCCAGGAATTTTAACACTGAAGCTTTCTTT. The V gene is TRBV7-9, the J gene TRBJ1-1; D gene uncertain. This CDR3 is 15 amino acids long. Germline loops: CDR1 SEHNR, CDR2 FQNEAQ (reference sequence). V shed 0 bases and J shed 2 bases, with 10 bases lying between them.